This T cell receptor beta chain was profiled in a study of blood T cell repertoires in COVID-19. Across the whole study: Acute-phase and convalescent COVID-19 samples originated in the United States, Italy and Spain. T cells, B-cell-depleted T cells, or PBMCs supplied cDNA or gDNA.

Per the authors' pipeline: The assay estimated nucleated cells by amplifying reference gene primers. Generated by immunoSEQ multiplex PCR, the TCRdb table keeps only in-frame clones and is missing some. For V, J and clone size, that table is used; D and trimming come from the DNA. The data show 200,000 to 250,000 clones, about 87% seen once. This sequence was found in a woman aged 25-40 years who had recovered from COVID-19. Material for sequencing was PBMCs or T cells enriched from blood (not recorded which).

CDR3 sequence: CASRETGQYGYTF. The DNA for the CDR3 is TGTGCCAGCAGGGAGACAGGGCAGTATGGCTACACCTTC. The gene calls are TRBV12-3 or TRBV12-4 and TRBJ1-2; the match to TRBD1 covers 7 bases. There are 13 residues in the CDR3. The J segment lost 5 bases and the V segment lost 6 bases, leaving 6 bases of the junction unmatched.